The present entry profiles one TCR beta chain with its context. Its antigen target is currently unknown. No quality values exist for individual bases; no much larger clone is one base distant. High-throughput TCR beta sequencing profiled peripheral blood CD8+ and CD4+ T cells from healthy donors, Susac syndrome patients and multiple sclerosis patients. Treatment-naive patients with stable or active relapsing-remitting disease fulfilling revised McDonald criteria were used as multiple sclerosis controls. Bulk CD8+ and CD4+ T cells were purified by magnetic negative isolation, while CD8+ TEMRA cells were enriched using FACS. Blood was drawn into EDTA tubes, processed within 24 hours, and PBMCs were isolated by density gradient centrifugation. PBMCs destined for TCR sequencing were cryopreserved in liquid nitrogen and later thawed in a 37 °C water bath. The sorted or isolated CD4+, CD8+ and CD8+ TEMRA cells reached a purity of at least 90%.

The data were taken from a study of CD8 T cells in Susac syndrome (dated by TCRdb to between 2019 and 2020). Regarding the complete study: Whether CD8+ T cell activation and differentiation in Susac syndrome was antigen driven was tested using repertoire sequencing.

RNA was extracted with the RNeasy kit and roughly 0.45 to 1 ug was reverse transcribed using random hexamers. TCR beta CDR3 regions were amplified with the immunoSEQ multiplex PCR assay covering 54 Vbeta and 13 Jbeta segments. Bias from PCR amplification was corrected by using a synthetic template baseline for primer optimization and for computational correction. The original methods were these. Only productive sequences were kept, with reads annotated to V, D and J genes according to IMGT and analyzed in immunoSEQ Analyzer. To calculate clonality, Shannon entropy was normalized by log2 of the number of productive unique sequences and then subtracted from one. For each patient and control, public and private clones were evaluated among the 100 most prevalent clones. A clone was defined as Susac-specific if it was absent from the healthy and MS cohorts, from some 1,100 published viral clones and from other ImmuneACCESS disease sequences. Clones were called with MiXCR by TCRdb after fastp trimmed the public reads at Q25, and only in-frame beta chains were retained. Identical CDR3 proteins give one entry, which carries the most common genes and DNA. The V and J calls come from TCRdb's annotation, not from the publication. This sample lists roughly 330,000 distinct CDR3 sequences; 92% were detected once. The ten largest account for roughly 0.07% of the sample.

Study-wide findings and limitations: The number of individuals in the TCR sequencing and HLA analysis was acknowledged as relatively small.

The source is a human donor with multiple sclerosis. Sample: CD4+ T cells from PBMCs.

The DNA is TGCAGCGTTGGGTCCATCCCAGATACGCAGTATTTT. Its amino acids are CSVGSIPDTQYF. The V and J genes are TRBV29-1 and TRBJ2-3; no D gene is confidently identified. From its cysteine to its phenylalanine, the CDR3 spans 12 amino acids. CDR3 DNA only is kept here, 36 bases in frame from base 1. The germline V gene yields SQVTM for CDR1 and ANQGSEA for CDR2. A distance of 9 bases separates the germline ends of V and J, which lose 4 bases and 4 bases respectively.